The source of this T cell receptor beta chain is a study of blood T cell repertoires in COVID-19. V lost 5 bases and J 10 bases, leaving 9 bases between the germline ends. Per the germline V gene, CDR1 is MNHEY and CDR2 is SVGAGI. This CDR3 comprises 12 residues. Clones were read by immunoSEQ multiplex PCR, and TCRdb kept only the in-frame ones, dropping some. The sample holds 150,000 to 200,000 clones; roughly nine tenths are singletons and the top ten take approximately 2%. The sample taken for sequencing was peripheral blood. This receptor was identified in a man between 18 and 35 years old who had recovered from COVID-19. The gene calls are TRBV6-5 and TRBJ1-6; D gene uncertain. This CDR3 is CASSNYGSPLHF. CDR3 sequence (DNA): TGTGCCAGCAGTAACTATGGCTCACCCCTCCACTTT.